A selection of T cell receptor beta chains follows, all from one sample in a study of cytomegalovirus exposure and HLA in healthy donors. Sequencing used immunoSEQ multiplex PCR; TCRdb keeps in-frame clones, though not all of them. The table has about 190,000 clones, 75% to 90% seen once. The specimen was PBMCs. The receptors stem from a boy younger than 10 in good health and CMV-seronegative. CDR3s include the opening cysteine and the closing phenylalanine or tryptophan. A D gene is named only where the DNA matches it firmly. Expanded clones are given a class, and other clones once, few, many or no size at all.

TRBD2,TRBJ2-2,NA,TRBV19,CASKETSGGAGNTGELFF,TGTGCCAGTAAGGAGACTAGCGGGGGGGCTGGGAACACCGGGGAGCTGTTTTTT
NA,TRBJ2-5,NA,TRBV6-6,CASSYSVRGETQYF,TGTGCCAGCAGTTACTCGGTCAGGGGAGAGACCCAGTACTTC
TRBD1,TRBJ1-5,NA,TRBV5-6,CASSATGQQNQPQHF,TGTGCCAGCAGCGCCACGGGACAGCAGAATCAGCCCCAGCATTTT
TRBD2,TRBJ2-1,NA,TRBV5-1,CASSPGLAGVGSSYNEQFF,TGCGCCAGCAGCCCGGGACTAGCGGGGGTCGGAAGCTCCTACAATGAGCAGTTCTTC
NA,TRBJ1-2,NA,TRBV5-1,CASSSDSQYGYTF,TGCGCCAGCAGCTCCGACAGCCAATATGGCTACACCTTC
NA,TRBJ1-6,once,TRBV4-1,CASSQVGSGNLDNSPLHF,TGCGCCAGCAGCCAAGTTGGGAGTGGCAATCTAGATAATTCACCCCTCCACTTT
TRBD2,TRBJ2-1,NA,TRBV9,CASSVGAGTYNEQFF,TGTGCCAGCAGCGTCGGAGCGGGAACGTACAATGAGCAGTTCTTC
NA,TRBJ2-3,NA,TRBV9,CASSVGRSTDTQYF,TGTGCCAGCAGCGTTGGCAGGAGCACAGATACGCAGTATTTT
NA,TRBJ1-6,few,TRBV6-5,CASSYRDSPLHF,TGTGCCAGCAGTTACCGGGATTCACCCCTCCACTTT
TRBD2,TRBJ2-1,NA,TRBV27,CASTGGTSAYNEQFF,TGTGCCAGCACTGGCGGGACTAGCGCATACAATGAGCAGTTCTTC
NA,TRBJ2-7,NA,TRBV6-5,CASTRPNRGEQYF,TGTGCCAGCACGCGTCCAAACCGGGGGGAGCAGTACTTC
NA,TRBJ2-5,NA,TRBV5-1,CASSIRQQETQYF,TGCGCCAGCAGCATCCGACAGCAAGAGACCCAGTACTTC
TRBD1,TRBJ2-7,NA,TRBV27,CASSYRTGSYEQYF,TGTGCCAGCAGTTACCGGACAGGCTCCTACGAGCAGTACTTC
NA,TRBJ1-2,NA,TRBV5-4,CASSWSGGGIYGYTF,TGTGCCAGCAGTTGGAGTGGTGGAGGTATTTATGGCTACACCTTC
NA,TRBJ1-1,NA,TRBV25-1,CASSVEAPRANTEAFF,TGTGCCAGCAGTGTAGAAGCCCCCAGGGCGAACACTGAAGCTTTCTTT
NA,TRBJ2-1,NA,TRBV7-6,CASSLAGEKANEQFF,TGTGCCAGCAGCTTAGCAGGGGAAAAGGCCAATGAGCAGTTCTTC
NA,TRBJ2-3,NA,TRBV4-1,CASSPPFSTDTQYF,TGCGCCAGCAGCCCCCCTTTTAGCACAGATACGCAGTATTTT
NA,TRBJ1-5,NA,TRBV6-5,CASASRANQPQHF,TGTGCCAGCGCCAGCAGGGCCAATCAGCCCCAGCATTTT
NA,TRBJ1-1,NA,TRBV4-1,CASSPKINGGSEAFF,TGCGCCAGCAGCCCGAAGATCAACGGGGGATCTGAAGCTTTCTTT
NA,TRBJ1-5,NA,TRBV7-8,CASSLRQGSNQPQHF,TGTGCCAGCAGCTTAAGGCAGGGGAGCAATCAGCCCCAGCATTTT
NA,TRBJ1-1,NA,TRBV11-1,CASSLTNMNTEAFF,TGTGCCAGCAGCTTAACAAACATGAACACTGAAGCTTTCTTT
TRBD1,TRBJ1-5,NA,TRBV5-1,CASSLTGTGNQPQHF,TGCGCCAGCAGCTTGACCGGGACAGGGAACCAGCCCCAGCATTTT
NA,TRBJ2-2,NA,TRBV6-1,CASSDRGLRAGELFF,TGTGCCAGCAGTGACCGAGGATTGAGGGCCGGGGAGCTGTTTTTT
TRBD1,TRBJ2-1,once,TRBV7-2,CASSLGTGVTVEQFF,TGTGCCAGCAGCTTAGGGACAGGGGTGACAGTTGAGCAGTTCTTC
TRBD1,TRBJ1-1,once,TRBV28,CASSPQTGPPEAFF,TGTGCCAGCAGTCCACAGACAGGGCCCCCTGAAGCTTTCTTT
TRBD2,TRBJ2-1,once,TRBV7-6,CASSPSGGVYNEQFF,TGTGCCAGCAGCCCCAGCGGGGGGGTATACAATGAGCAGTTCTTC
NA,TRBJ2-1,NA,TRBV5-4,CASSAGTSYYNEQFF,TGTGCCAGCAGCGCCGGGACTTCCTATTACAATGAGCAGTTCTTC
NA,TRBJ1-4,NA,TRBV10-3,CANSRGVQKLFF,TGTGCGAACAGTAGGGGCGTGCAGAAACTGTTTTTT
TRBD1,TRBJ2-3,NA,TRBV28,CASRRDRGRTDTQYF,TGTGCCAGCAGGCGGGACAGGGGGCGCACAGATACGCAGTATTTT
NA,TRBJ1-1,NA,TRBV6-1,CASSDVFAGSWTEAFF,TGTGCCAGCAGTGACGTTTTTGCGGGGTCTTGGACTGAAGCTTTCTTT
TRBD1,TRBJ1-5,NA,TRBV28,CATSGTVNQPQHF,TGTGCCACCTCCGGGACAGTCAATCAGCCCCAGCATTTT
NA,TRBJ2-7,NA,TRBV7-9,CSSSPPESYEQYF,TGTTCCAGCAGCCCCCCGGAGTCCTACGAGCAGTACTTC
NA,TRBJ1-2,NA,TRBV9,CASSVGDWDYGYTF,TGTGCCAGCAGCGTAGGGGACTGGGACTATGGCTACACCTTC
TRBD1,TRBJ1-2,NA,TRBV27,CASSPAGTDNYGYTF,TGTGCCAGCAGTCCAGCCGGGACAGATAACTATGGCTACACCTTC
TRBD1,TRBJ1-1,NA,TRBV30,CAWRGDRSAEAFF,TGTGCCTGGAGGGGGGACAGATCCGCCGAAGCTTTCTTT
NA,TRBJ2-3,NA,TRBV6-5,CASSFRQSQQYF,TGTGCCAGCAGTTTTCGACAGTCCCAGCAGTATTTT
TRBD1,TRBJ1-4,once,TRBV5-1,CASSRDRGNEKLFF,TGCGCCAGCAGCCGAGACAGGGGTAATGAAAAACTGTTTTTT
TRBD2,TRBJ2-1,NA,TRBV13,CASSDLGGGATDEQFF,TGTGCCAGCAGCGATCTGGGCGGGGGGGCCACGGATGAGCAGTTCTTC
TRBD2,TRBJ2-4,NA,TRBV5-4,CASSLAGGNIQYF,TGTGCCAGCAGCTTGGCGGGAGGAAACATTCAGTACTTC
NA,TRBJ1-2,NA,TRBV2,CASSEARGAAGYTF,TGTGCCAGCAGTGAAGCGCGGGGGGCAGCTGGCTACACCTTC
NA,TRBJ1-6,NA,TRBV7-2,CASSLGGGPLPLHF,TGTGCCAGCAGCTTAGGAGGGGGTCCCCTTCCCCTCCACTTT
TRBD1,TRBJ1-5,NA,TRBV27,CASSTTTGLNQPQHF,TGTGCCAGCAGTACCACGACAGGGCTCAATCAGCCCCAGCATTTT
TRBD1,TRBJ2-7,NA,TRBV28,CASSPTGVQSYEQYF,TGTGCCAGCAGTCCTACAGGGGTCCAATCCTACGAGCAGTACTTC
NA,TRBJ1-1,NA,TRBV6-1,CASSEAGPGTEAFF,TGTGCCAGCAGTGAAGCGGGGCCTGGGACTGAAGCTTTCTTT
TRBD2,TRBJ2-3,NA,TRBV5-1,CASSLVLAGVDTQYF,TGCGCCAGCAGCTTGGTACTAGCGGGGGTGGATACGCAGTATTTT
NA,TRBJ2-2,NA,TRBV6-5,CASRTANTGELFF,TGTGCCAGCAGAACGGCGAACACCGGGGAGCTGTTTTTT
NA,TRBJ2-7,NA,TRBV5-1,CASSWSDSSYEQYF,TGCGCCAGCAGCTGGAGCGACAGTTCCTACGAGCAGTACTTC
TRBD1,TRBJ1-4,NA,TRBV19,CASSLGQALREEKLFF,TGTGCCAGTAGTCTGGGACAGGCCCTACGGGAAGAAAAACTGTTTTTT
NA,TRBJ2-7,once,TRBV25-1,CASSGRDNRDRPYEQYF,TGTGCCAGCAGTGGACGGGACAACCGAGACAGGCCCTACGAGCAGTACTTC
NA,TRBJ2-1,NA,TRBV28,CASSERDNYNEQFF,TGTGCCAGCAGTGAGCGGGACAATTACAATGAGCAGTTCTTC
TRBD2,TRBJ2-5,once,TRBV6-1,CASSEQGGLWEQYF,TGTGCCAGCAGTGAACAGGGAGGGCTCTGGGAGCAGTACTTC
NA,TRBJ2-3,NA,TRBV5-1,CASSFTSGQGGTDTQYF,TGCGCCAGCAGCTTTACTTCCGGGCAGGGGGGTACAGATACGCAGTATTTT
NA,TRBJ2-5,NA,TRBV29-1,CSVDPVRAQETQYF,TGCAGCGTTGACCCTGTACGCGCCCAAGAGACCCAGTACTTC
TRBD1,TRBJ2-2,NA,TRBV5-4,CASSLEGQGQITGELFF,TGTGCCAGCAGCTTGGAGGGACAGGGTCAGATCACCGGGGAGCTGTTTTTT
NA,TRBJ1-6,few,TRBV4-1,CASSQEPGLVTPLHF,TGCGCCAGCAGCCAAGAGCCTGGACTTGTGACACCCCTCCACTTT
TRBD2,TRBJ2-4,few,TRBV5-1,CASSPGTSGTQPQYF,TGCGCCAGCAGCCCAGGGACTAGCGGGACCCAACCACAGTACTTC
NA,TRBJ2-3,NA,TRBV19,CASSIGGGTDTQYF,TGTGCCAGTAGTATTGGAGGGGGCACAGATACGCAGTATTTT